A single sample is the source of the 19 T cell receptor beta chains below, sequenced in a study of radiation and T cells in renal cell carcinoma (dated by TCRdb to 2020 to 2021). The sample's time point label is to be understood as: baseline pretreatment blood. Reading the label with the study, this specimen's treatment or condition is: 15 Gy SBRT to primary tumor, nephrectomy 4 weeks later. Library construction relied on the immunoSEQ multiplex PCR assay. TCRdb's version of the immuneACCESS table is confined to in-frame rearrangements and falls short of the full clone set. An unresolved V gene accounts for under half of the shortfall where checked; the remainder is of unknown origin. This sample has 150,000 or so clones in its table, and about nine tenths of those were observed once. The ten top clones hold around 4.4% of the sample. The specimen comprised blood, sampled from a patient whose treatment included radiotherapy and nephrectomy. The receptors were sampled from an older woman with renal cell carcinoma.

The rearrangement uses TRBV29-1 and TRBJ2-7; tentative D call: TRBD2 (5 bases). The V end was cut by 4 bases, the J end by 6 bases, with 19 bases between. CDR1 and CDR2 (germline): SQVTM, ANQGSEA. This CDR3 region has 14 residues. This CDR3 is CSVGELAGKPEQYF. CDR3 nucleotide sequence: TGCAGCGTTGGGGAGTTGGCCGGGAAGCCCGAGCAGTACTTC.

This chain uses TRBV27 with TRBJ1-1, with D hard to call. Germline loops: CDR1 MNHEY, CDR2 SMNVEV (reference sequence). V was trimmed by 6 bases and J by 0 bases, leaving 14 bases between them. The CDR3 totals 15 residues. The CDR3 spells CASRPRWNMNTEAFF. CDR3 DNA sequence: TGTGCCAGCAGGCCCCGCTGGAACATGAACACTGAAGCTTTCTTT.

The chain links TRBV9 to TRBJ2-3; D might be TRBD1 (5 bases). Looked up from germline, CDR1 is SGDLS and CDR2 is YYNGEE. The germline V and J ends were trimmed by 1 base and 2 bases, with 14 bases remaining between them. This CDR3 has 16 amino acids. DNA of the CDR3: TGTGCCAGCAGCGTACAGGCAGGGTGGGACACAGATACGCAGTATTTT. Protein sequence: CASSVQAGWDTDTQYF.

The rearrangement uses TRBV6-6 and TRBJ2-4; 9 nucleotides agree with TRBD2. The ends lost 5 bases at V and 3 bases at J; junction bases unmatched: 5. This CDR3 has 15 residues. Germline V gene sequence: CDR1 MNHNY, CDR2 SVGAGI (reference sequence). The CDR3 loop is CASSGGAGGKNIQYF. The CDR3 nucleotides read TGTGCCAGCAGTGGGGGAGCGGGGGGCAAAAACATTCAGTACTTC.

Details on this clone: One end of the junction is discordant with germline, which a read error may explain. This chain joins TRBV7-7 and TRBJ2-2, with 11 nucleotides matching TRBD1. The CDR3 contains 16 residues. CDR1 is SSHAT, CDR2 FNYEAQ, per germline (reference sequence). The CDR3 sequence: CASSLGQGVRGGELFF. Written as DNA, the CDR3 is TGTGCTAGCAGCTTGGGACAGGGGGTTCGAGGCGGGGAGCTGTTTTTT.

CDR3: CASTPGGVTGELFF. The CDR3 DNA follows: TGCGCCAGTACACCGGGGGGCGTCACCGGGGAGCTGTTTTTT. The chain joins TRBV5-1 to TRBJ2-2; the D gene is possibly TRBD2 (7 bases). The CDR3 sequence is 14 residues long. The germline CDR1 and CDR2 sequences are SGHRS and YFSETQ. V gave up 8 bases and J gave up 4 bases, with 15 bases separating them. The entire variable domain, with the rest obtained from reference TRBV5-1 and TRBJ2-2, is as follows: KAGVTQTPRYLIKTRGQQVTLSCSPISGHRSVSWYQQTPGQGLQFLFEYFSETQRNKGNFPGRFSGRQFSNSRSEMNVSTLELGDSALYLCASTPGGVTGELFFGEGSRLTVL.

V and J are TRBV4-1 and TRBJ2-7; D not resolved. The germline CDR1 and CDR2 sequences are MGHRA and YSYEKL. There are 16 residues in the CDR3. The ends were cut back, 2 bases at V and 1 base at J, with 15 bases in the middle. Here the CDR3 DNA reads TGCGCCAGCAGCCAATCCCATAATGGCAGGTCCTACGAGCAGTACTTC. Its protein is CASSQSHNGRSYEQYF.

The V call is TRBV7-9, the J call TRBJ1-1; D unclear. The CDR3 has 14 amino acids. V was shortened by 5 bases and J by 1 base, with 11 bases between the two germline ends. Germline lookup yields CDR1 SEHNR and CDR2 FQNEAQ (reference sequence). This chain's CDR3 is CASSLGRANTEAFF. The CDR3 region has the DNA TGTGCCAGCAGCCTCGGACGGGCGAACACTGAAGCTTTCTTT.

This clone occurred a few times. The gene calls are TRBV29-1 and TRBJ2-3, with a weak D call TRBD1 (5 bases). Germline lookup yields CDR1 SQVTM and CDR2 ANQGSEA. With 5 bases removed from V and 3 bases from J, the gap between germline ends came to 12 bases. This CDR3 is built from 13 residues. The CDR3 region has the DNA TGCAGCGTTCGGAAGGGGAAGACAGATACGCAGTATTTT. Protein: CSVRKGKTDTQYF.

In its sample, this clone was seen a few times. This chain uses TRBV27 with TRBJ1-1; no firm D call. The CDR3 consists of 14 residues. The germline V gene has CDR1 MNHEY and CDR2 SMNVEV (reference sequence). The germline V and J ends were trimmed by 3 bases and 0 bases, with 8 bases remaining between them. The CDR3 nucleotides read TGTGCCAGCAGTTTTCTTGGAGTGAACACTGAAGCTTTCTTT. Translating it yields CASSFLGVNTEAFF.

This chain connects TRBV6-1 to TRBJ2-4; tentatively, D is TRBD1 or TRBD2 (5 bases each). Per the germline V gene, CDR1 is MNHNS and CDR2 is SASEGT. V was clipped by 4 bases and J by 6 bases, with 13 bases between them. This CDR3 comprises 14 residues. CDR3 residues: CASSGDWDGNIQYF. In DNA form, the CDR3 reads TGTGCCAGCAGTGGCGACTGGGACGGAAACATTCAGTACTTC.

V usage is TRBV7-2 and J usage is TRBJ2-3; D not certain. This CDR3 has 14 residues. The ends were cut back, 5 bases at V and 1 base at J, with 10 bases in the middle. CDR1 SGHTA and CDR2 FQGNSA come from the germline V gene. The CDR3 is CASSGQVGTDTQYF. The CDR3 region has the DNA TGTGCCAGCAGCGGTCAGGTGGGCACAGATACGCAGTATTTT.

The chain carries TRBV6-6 and TRBJ2-2; 13 bases align to TRBD2. CDR1 and CDR2 from the germline V gene are MNHNY and SVGAGI (reference sequence). There are 16 residues in the CDR3. V lost 6 bases to trimming and J lost 2 bases; unmatched junction nucleotides: 3. For the CDR3, the DNA is TGTGCCAGCAGCCGACTAGCGGGGGGAAACACCGGGGAGCTGTTTTTT. Translated, it gives CASSRLAGGNTGELFF.

This chain uses TRBV6-5 with TRBJ1-2; no firm D call. Germline CDR1 reads MNHEY; CDR2 reads SVGAGI. V was trimmed by 0 bases and J by 8 bases, leaving 13 bases between them. The CDR3 runs 14 residues. CDR3 in amino acids: CASSYSRESGGYTF. In DNA form, the CDR3 reads TGTGCCAGCAGTTACTCGAGGGAATCTGGCGGCTACACCTTC.

This chain connects TRBV7-2 to TRBJ1-5; no firm D call. Germline assignment: CDR1 SGHTA and CDR2 FQGNSA. CDR3 length equals 14 residues. Trimming took 2 bases from V and 0 from J, leaving 5 bases between them. The CDR3 loop reads CASSLKNSNQPQHF. CDR3 in DNA: TGTGCCAGCAGCTTAAAAAATAGCAATCAGCCCCAGCATTTT.

This clone was counted a few times. The rearrangement joins TRBV29-1 to TRBJ1-5; a possible D gene is TRBD1 (5 bases). V was clipped by 4 bases and J by 6 bases, with 13 bases between them. Germline CDR1 is SQVTM and CDR2 is ANQGSEA. CDR3 length: 13 residues. CDR3 sequence: CSVGRDFGQPQHF. The DNA for the CDR3 is TGCAGCGTTGGACGGGACTTCGGTCAGCCCCAGCATTTT.

The rearrangement uses TRBV19 and TRBJ2-7; D unresolved. V was clipped by 5 bases and J by 0 bases, with 11 bases between them. The CDR3 has 14 residues. The germline gives CDR1 LNHDA, CDR2 SQIVND (reference sequence). CDR3 in amino acids: CASSSGRSSYEQYF. The CDR3 coding sequence is TGTGCCAGTAGTTCTGGACGGAGCTCCTACGAGCAGTACTTC.

The V and J genes are TRBV5-6 and TRBJ1-3, with D unclear. From germline, CDR1 is SGHDT and CDR2 YYEEEE. The V end lost 0 bases, the J end lost 4 bases, and 8 bases lay between the germline ends. The CDR3 length is 14 residues. CDR3 in amino acids: CASSLEGVGNTIYF. The DNA of the CDR3 is TGTGCCAGCAGCTTGGAGGGAGTGGGAAACACCATATATTTT.

V is TRBV28 and J is TRBJ2-7; 7 nucleotides match TRBD1. The CDR3 totals 14 residues. V lost 2 bases and J lost 7; bases outside the gene matches: 8. Looked up from germline, CDR1 is MDHEN and CDR2 is SYDVKM. The CDR3 nucleotides read TGTGCCAGCAGTTTAGGGTCAGGGGGAAGGGAGCAGTACTTC. Amino acid sequence: CASSLGSGGREQYF. The whole variable domain, remainder taken from reference TRBV28 and TRBJ2-7, is DVKVTQSSRYLVKRTGEKVFLECVQDMDHENMFWYRQDPGLGLRLIYFSYDVKMKEKGDIPEGYSVSREKKERFSLILESASTNQTSMYLCASSLGSGGREQYFGPGTRLTVT.